Below are 4 T cell receptor beta chains sequenced from a single sample in a study of blood T cell repertoires in COVID-19. Data came from immunoSEQ multiplex PCR; TCRdb stores just in-frame clones and leaves some out. The sample gives some 100,000 clones, 70% to 90% of which show up once; around an eighth is in the top ten. The sequenced material came from peripheral blood. The source is a man aged 50 or older with active or convalescent COVID-19.

This clone was counted once. The V call is TRBV7-9, the J call TRBJ2-5; D is perhaps TRBD2 (6 bases). In germline, CDR1 is SEHNR, CDR2 FQNEAQ (reference sequence). The CDR3 length is 14 residues. The V end was cut by 5 bases, the J end by 5 bases, with 15 bases between. The CDR3 is CASSSPGGFETQYF. DNA of the CDR3: TGTGCCAGCAGCAGCCCCGGAGGGTTCGAGACCCAGTACTTC.

This clone showed up just once. The chain links TRBV27 to TRBJ2-7, with 9 positions matching TRBD1. The CDR3 contains 15 residues. Germline values: CDR1 MNHEY, CDR2 SMNVEV (reference sequence). The V gene end was trimmed by 6 bases and the J gene end by 2 bases; junction bases not matched to a gene: 8. Here the CDR3 DNA reads TGTGCCAGCAGGCCCTCCGGGACAGGGACCTACGAGCAGTACTTC. It yields the protein CASRPSGTGTYEQYF.

This rearrangement joins TRBV4-1 to TRBJ1-1; no clear D. Trimming shortened V by 0 bases and J by 10 bases, and 15 bases separated the two germline ends. This CDR3 has 14 amino acids. From germline, CDR1 is MGHRA and CDR2 YSYEKL. The CDR3: CASSQDPRALVAFF. CDR3 bases: TGCGCCAGCAGCCAAGATCCGAGGGCACTGGTAGCTTTCTTT.

The rearrangement uses TRBV5-1 and TRBJ2-6, with TRBD1 matching 10 bases. CDR3 length: 19 amino acids. V gave up 3 bases and J gave up 0 bases; unmatched junction bases: 9. Germline V gene sequence: CDR1 SGHRS, CDR2 YFSETQ. CDR3 nucleotide sequence: TGCGCCAGCAGCTACTACCGGACAGGGGGTAGCTCTGGGGCCAACGTCCTGACTTTC. Translation: CASSYYRTGGSSGANVLTF.